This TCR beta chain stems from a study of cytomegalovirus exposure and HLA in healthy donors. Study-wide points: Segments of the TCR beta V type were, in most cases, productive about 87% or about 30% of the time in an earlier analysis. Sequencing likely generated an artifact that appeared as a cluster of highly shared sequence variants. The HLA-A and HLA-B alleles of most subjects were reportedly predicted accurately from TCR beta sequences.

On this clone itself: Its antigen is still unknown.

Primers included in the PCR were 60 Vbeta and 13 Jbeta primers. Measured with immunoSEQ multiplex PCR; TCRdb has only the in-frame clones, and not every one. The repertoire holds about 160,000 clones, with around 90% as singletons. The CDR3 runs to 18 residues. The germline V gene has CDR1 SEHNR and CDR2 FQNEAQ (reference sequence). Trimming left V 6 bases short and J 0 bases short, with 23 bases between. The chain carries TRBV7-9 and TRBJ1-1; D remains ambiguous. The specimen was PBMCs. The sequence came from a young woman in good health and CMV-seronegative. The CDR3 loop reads CASRYAQAKVSMNTEAFF. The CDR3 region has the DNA TGTGCCAGCAGATACGCTCAAGCGAAGGTGTCCATGAACACTGAAGCTTTCTTT.